Below are 27 T cell receptor beta chains sequenced from a single sample in a study of vaccination and CD4 T cells after COVID-19 (dated by TCRdb to between 2021 and 2023). Preparation of the library involved PCR. The instrument was an Illumina iSeq 100. DNA from cultured CD4+ T cells underwent TCR sequencing with the Oncomine TCR Beta short-read assay at the Johns Hopkins FTIC core. TCRdb cleaned the public reads at Q25 with fastp, built clones with MiXCR and kept in-frame beta chains. Every distinct CDR3 protein forms one entry, paired with its most common genes and DNA. The sample contains around 4,200 distinct CDR3 sequences, less than 60% of them found a single time. Roughly 19% of the sample is taken by the ten largest. The treatment or condition label, as the study defines it: approximately nine-day PBMC culture with coronavirus spike peptide pools or control peptides (ViraFEST assay). For these TCRs, the target antigens are not known.

What was sequenced was CD4+ T cells from blood, cultured in vitro. These receptors originate from a human donor who had recovered from COVID-19.

This clonotype was recorded only once. The chain carries TRBV11-2 and TRBJ2-7, with 7 bases fitting TRBD2. The CDR3 consists of 16 residues. With V trimmed by 5 bases and J by 1 base, 11 bases remained unmatched. CDR1 is SGHAT and CDR2 is FQNNGV in the germline V gene. The CDR3 is CASSPPSGTLSYEQYF. The CDR3 DNA is TGTGCCAGCAGCCCCCCCAGCGGGACCCTTTCCTACGAGCAGTACTTC.

This clonotype was seen only a few times. The chain combines TRBV20-1 with TRBJ1-2; D is unclear. Trimming removed 2 bases at V and 2 bases at J, with 9 bases between. The CDR3 totals 13 residues. Germline values: CDR1 DFQATT, CDR2 SNEGSKA (reference sequence). This chain's CDR3 is CSARTDLNYGYTF. In DNA form, the CDR3 reads TGCAGTGCTAGAACAGACCTAAACTATGGCTACACCTTC.

This chain connects TRBV10-3 to TRBJ1-5; D gene ambiguous. Between the trimmed V and J ends, which lost 2 bases and 0 bases, there was a span of 5 bases. The CDR3 is made up of 14 amino acids. The V gene's germline CDR1 is ENHRY and CDR2 SYGVKD. The DNA for the CDR3 is TGTGCCATCAGTGAGGAGGTTAGCAATCAGCCCCAGCATTTT. Protein sequence: CAISEEVSNQPQHF.

CDR3 sequence reads: CASSDSQGRAFF. CDR3 nucleotides: TGTGCCAGCAGTGACTCGCAAGGGAGAGCTTTCTTT. J is TRBJ1-1 and V is TRBV6-4; D call uncertain. Germline V CDR1 and CDR2: MRHNA, SNTAGT. This CDR3 has 12 residues. V was cut by 0 bases and J by 10 bases, with 9 bases left in between.

This clonotype is medium-sized by share. This rearrangement joins TRBV28 to TRBJ2-1; perhaps TRBD1 as D (6 bases). V lost 2 bases and J lost 9, with 14 bases in between. CDR1 and CDR2 (germline): MDHEN, SYDVKM. This CDR3 has 14 residues. The CDR3 region has the DNA TGTGCCAGCAGTTTACAGGGGCTATTCGGTGAGCAGTTCTTC. This translates into CASSLQGLFGEQFF.

The chain couples TRBV19 to TRBJ2-2; weak D call: TRBD1 (6 bases). Germline lookup yields CDR1 LNHDA and CDR2 SQIVND (reference sequence). The ends were cut back, 4 bases at V and 1 base at J, with 10 bases in the middle. This CDR3 has 15 amino acids. CDR3 residues: CASSTDRRNTGELFF. The CDR3 coding sequence is TGTGCCAGTAGTACTGACAGGCGGAACACCGGGGAGCTGTTTTTT.

The chain is built from TRBV7-9 and TRBJ2-4; D remains ambiguous. V was trimmed by 5 bases and J by 0 bases, leaving 14 bases between them. CDR3 length: 16 residues. CDR1 and CDR2 (germline): SEHNR, FQNEAQ (reference sequence). The CDR3 loop is CASSPPLRLAKNIQYF. DNA of the CDR3: TGTGCCAGCAGCCCTCCTTTGAGACTAGCCAAAAACATTCAGTACTTC.

The genes are TRBV6-5 and TRBJ1-3; D unclear. V lost 0 bases and J 2 bases, leaving 8 bases between the germline ends. Germline CDR1 is MNHEY and CDR2 is SVGAGI. There are 15 residues in the CDR3. CDR3 nucleotide sequence: TGTGCCAGCAGTTACTCCTCAGGAGCTGGAAACACCATATATTTT. It encodes CASSYSSGAGNTIYF.

Only a few counts were recorded for this clonotype. V usage is TRBV11-2 and J usage is TRBJ2-7; possible D gene TRBD1, 5 bases. The V gene's germline CDR1 is SGHAT and CDR2 FQNNGV. CDR3 size: 15 residues. Trimming shortened V by 1 base and J by 0 bases, and 10 bases separated the two germline ends. The CDR3 bases are TGTGCCAGCAGCTTAGGACGACAGAGCTCCTACGAGCAGTACTTC. The encoded protein is CASSLGRQSSYEQYF.

V is TRBV7-9 and J is TRBJ2-7, with TRBD2 matching over 8 bases. CDR1 is SEHNR, CDR2 FQNEAQ, per germline (reference sequence). The ends lost 5 bases at V and 2 bases at J; junction bases unmatched: 14. There are 17 residues in the CDR3. The CDR3 DNA reads TGTGCCAGCAGCAAGATTACGGGAGGGATAGGCGCCTACGAGCAGTACTTC. Amino acid sequence: CASSKITGGIGAYEQYF.

This chain uses TRBV5-3 with TRBJ1-1; 7 bases map to TRBD1. TRBV5-3 carries the ORF label, with uncertain function. This CDR3 has 13 amino acids. Trimming at V came to 10 bases and at J to 4 bases, leaving 10 bases not matched to a gene. CDR3 sequence (DNA): TGTGCCCTGAGGGAGGGGGCAGGCACTGAAGCTTTCTTT. Its protein product is CALREGAGTEAFF.

This clonotype was detected only once. The chain has TRBV6-1 and TRBJ1-2; D uncertain. In germline, CDR1 is MNHNS, CDR2 SASEGT. This CDR3 spans 14 amino acids. V shed 7 bases and J shed 5 bases, with 17 bases lying between them. In nucleotides, the CDR3 is TGTGCCAGCACTGCCGCGAGGACGGGTTATGGCTACACCTTC. Amino acids: CASTAARTGYGYTF.

This clonotype is hyperexpanded (1% or more). The chain recombines TRBV6-1 with TRBJ1-2; 10 bases align to TRBD1. V trimming: 4 bases; J trimming: 7 bases; junction bases outside the gene matches: 3. Germline assignment: CDR1 MNHNS and CDR2 SASEGT. The CDR3 runs to 13 residues. In DNA, the CDR3 is TGTGCCAGCAGTGGACAGGGGGCTTTTGGCTACACCTTC. This encodes CASSGQGAFGYTF.

The V gene is TRBV20-1, the J gene TRBJ1-2; TRBD1 is a possible D gene (6 bases). Trimming took 0 bases from V and 10 from J, leaving 12 bases between them. The CDR3 spans 12 residues. CDR1 and CDR2 from the germline V gene are DFQATT and SNEGSKA (reference sequence). CDR3 coding DNA: TGCAGTGCTAGAGATCGTTGGGACATCTACACCTTC. This translates into CSARDRWDIYTF.

The V call is TRBV10-1, the J call TRBJ2-3, with 7 bases aligning to TRBD1. The CDR3 is 15 amino acids. Per germline, CDR1 WNHNN and CDR2 SYGVQD (reference sequence). The V segment lost 5 bases and the J segment 4 bases; nucleotides outside the gene matches: 9. In DNA form, the CDR3 reads TGCGCCAGCAGTTCTGGGCAGGGGGTGGCAGATACGCAGTATTTT. Its protein is CASSSGQGVADTQYF.

The chain joins TRBV30 to TRBJ1-5; the match to TRBD1 covers 8 bases. Germline V lookup: CDR1 GTSNPN, CDR2 SVGIG (reference sequence). V lost 2 bases and J lost 4; bases outside the gene matches: 4. CDR3 length: 14 amino acids. As DNA, the CDR3 is TGTGCCTGGAGTCCCGGGACAGGAAATCAGCCCCAGCATTTT. This translates into CAWSPGTGNQPQHF. Full variable domain (missing parts from reference TRBV30 and TRBJ1-5): SQTIHQWPATLVQPVGSPLSLECTVEGTSNPNLYWYRQAAGRGLQLLFYSVGIGQISSEVPQNLSASRPQDRQFILSSKKLLLSDSGFYLCAWSPGTGNQPQHFGDGTRLSIL.

By share, this clonotype ranks as medium-sized. The chain joins TRBV5-5 to TRBJ1-5; 7 nucleotides line up with TRBD1. The CDR3 runs 14 residues. Germline CDR1 is SGHKS and CDR2 is YYEKEE (reference sequence). Trimming removed 0 bases from V and 6 bases from J; junction bases left unmatched: 3. In nucleotides, the CDR3 is TGTGCCAGCAGCTTGGAAGGGGGCCCTCAGCCCCAGCATTTT. It encodes CASSLEGGPQPQHF.

This sequence joins TRBV12-3 or TRBV12-4 and TRBJ2-5; D not resolved. V lost 3 bases to trimming and J lost 2 bases, with 7 bases between them. This CDR3 comprises 13 residues. The CDR3 protein is CASSFTQQETQYF. The DNA of the CDR3 is TGTGCCAGCAGTTTTACGCAGCAAGAGACCCAGTACTTC.

This chain joins TRBV12-3 or TRBV12-4 and TRBJ2-7; perhaps D is TRBD1 or TRBD2 (7 bases each). The CDR3 length is 12 residues. Trimming cost V 6 bases and J 6 bases, with 12 bases left between them. DNA for the CDR3: TGTGCCAGCAGCCAGGGGGGGCGCGAGCAGTACTTC. Residues: CASSQGGREQYF.

Only a few counts were recorded for this clonotype. This rearrangement joins TRBV20-1 to TRBJ2-3, with 11 positions matching TRBD2. The trim removed 3 bases at V and 0 bases at J, leaving 8 bases unmatched. Germline lookup yields CDR1 DFQATT and CDR2 SNEGSKA (reference sequence). This CDR3 spans 17 amino acids. The CDR3 DNA is TGCAGTGCTAGGGATGCTCTAGCGGGGGGTAGCACAGATACGCAGTATTTT. It yields the protein CSARDALAGGSTDTQYF.

This chain joins TRBV18 and TRBJ2-7; D might be TRBD1 (6 bases). V gave up 3 bases and J gave up 6 bases, with 15 bases separating them. The CDR3 has 14 residues. Germline CDR1 reads KGHSH; CDR2 reads LQKENI. CDR3: CASSPQNNRAEQYF. For the CDR3, the DNA is TGTGCCAGCTCACCCCAAAATAACAGGGCCGAGCAGTACTTC. The full variable domain, completed using reference TRBV18 and TRBJ2-7, is NAGVMQNPRHLVRRRGQEARLRCSPMKGHSHVYWYRQLPEEGLKFMVYLQKENIIDESGMPKERFSAEFPKEGPSILRIQQVVRGDSAAYFCASSPQNNRAEQYFGPGTRLTVT.

J is TRBJ1-2 and V is TRBV20-1; 8 nucleotides line up with TRBD1. The trim removed 4 bases at V and 0 bases at J, leaving 1 base unmatched. This CDR3 has 13 amino acids. Germline V gene data show CDR1 as DFQATT and CDR2 as SNEGSKA (reference sequence). CDR3 region: CSAIQGANYGYTF. CDR3 DNA sequence: TGCAGTGCTATACAGGGGGCTAACTATGGCTACACCTTC.

CDR3 in DNA: TGTGCCAGTAGCTCCACAGGGTCCCACTACGAGCAGTACTTC. This codes for CASSSTGSHYEQYF. This sequence joins TRBV19 and TRBJ2-7, with D perhaps TRBD1 (6 bases). Germline V gene sequence: CDR1 LNHDA, CDR2 SQIVND (reference sequence). Trimming removed 6 bases from V and 3 bases from J, with 15 bases in between. CDR3 length: 14 amino acids.

This clonotype was recorded a few times. The chain carries TRBV20-1 and TRBJ1-3; a possible D gene is TRBD1 (6 bases). The CDR3 extends over 16 amino acids. Germline values: CDR1 DFQATT, CDR2 SNEGSKA (reference sequence). With 6 bases removed from V and 2 bases from J, the gap between germline ends came to 20 bases. The CDR3 is CSALYLQGNAGNTIYF. For the CDR3, the DNA is TGCAGTGCCCTTTACCTACAGGGTAACGCTGGAAACACCATATATTTT.

This clonotype appeared a few times. The chain uses TRBV20-1 and TRBJ1-5; D not certain. V was pared by 6 bases and J by 0 bases, with 9 bases between. There are 13 residues in the CDR3. Germline V gene sequence: CDR1 DFQATT, CDR2 SNEGSKA (reference sequence). The CDR3 bases are TGCAGTGCCCGAAGCGATAGCAATCAGCCCCAGCATTTT. Translation: CSARSDSNQPQHF.

The chain employs TRBV5-1 and TRBJ2-1, with D possibly TRBD2 on 5 matching bases. The CDR3 contains 14 residues. V lost 4 bases and J 7 bases, leaving 15 bases between the germline ends. CDR1 and CDR2 from the germline V gene are SGHRS and YFSETQ. This CDR3 reads CASSEATEGNEQFF. The CDR3 nucleotides are TGCGCCAGCAGCGAAGCGACCGAGGGAAATGAGCAGTTCTTC.

The chain joins TRBV6-2 or TRBV6-3 to TRBJ1-1; perhaps TRBD1 as D (5 bases). The germline gives CDR1 MNHEY, CDR2 SVGEGT. The length of the CDR3 is 15 residues. V was clipped by 5 bases and J by 0 bases, with 13 bases between them. The CDR3 sequence: CASSTLGRVNTEAFF. The CDR3 coding sequence is TGTGCCAGCAGTACCCTGGGACGGGTGAACACTGAAGCTTTCTTT.